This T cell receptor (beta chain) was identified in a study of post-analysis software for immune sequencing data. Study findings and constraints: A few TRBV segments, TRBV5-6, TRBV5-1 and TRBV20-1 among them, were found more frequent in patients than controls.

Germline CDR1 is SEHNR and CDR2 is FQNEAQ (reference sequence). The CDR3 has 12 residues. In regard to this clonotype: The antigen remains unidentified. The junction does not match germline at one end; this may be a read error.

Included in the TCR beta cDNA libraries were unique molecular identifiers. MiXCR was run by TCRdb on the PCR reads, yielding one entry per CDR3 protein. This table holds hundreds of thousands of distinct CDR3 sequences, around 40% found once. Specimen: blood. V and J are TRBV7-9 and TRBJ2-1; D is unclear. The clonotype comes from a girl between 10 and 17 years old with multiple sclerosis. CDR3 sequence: CASNLGSYEQFF. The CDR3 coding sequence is TGTGCCAGCAACTTAGGGTCCTATGAGCAGTTCTTC.